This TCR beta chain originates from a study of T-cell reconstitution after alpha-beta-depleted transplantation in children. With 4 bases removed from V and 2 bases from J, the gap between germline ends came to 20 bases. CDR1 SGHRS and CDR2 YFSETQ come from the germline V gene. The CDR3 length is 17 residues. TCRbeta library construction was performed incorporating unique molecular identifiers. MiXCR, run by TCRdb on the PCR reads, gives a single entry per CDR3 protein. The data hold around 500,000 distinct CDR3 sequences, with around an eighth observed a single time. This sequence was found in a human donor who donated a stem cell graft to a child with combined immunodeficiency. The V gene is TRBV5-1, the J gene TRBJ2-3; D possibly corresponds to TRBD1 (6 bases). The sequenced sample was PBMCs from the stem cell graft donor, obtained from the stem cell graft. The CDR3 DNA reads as TGCGCCAGCAGCCCCTTGCCCTTACAGGGTTTCACAGATACGCAGTATTTT. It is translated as CASSPLPLQGFTDTQYF. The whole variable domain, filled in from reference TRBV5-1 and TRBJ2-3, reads KAGVTQTPRYLIKTRGQQVTLSCSPISGHRSVSWYQQTPGQGLQFLFEYFSETQRNKGNFPGRFSGRQFSNSRSEMNVSTLELGDSALYLCASSPLPLQGFTDTQYFGPGTRLTVL.